The clone carrying this T cell receptor (beta chain) was recorded a few times. The antigen remains unidentified. These data originate in a study of vaccination effects on CD4 cells after COVID-19. Whole-study results and caveats: There was only 1 of 255 vaccine-induced clones in healthy vaccinees that cross-reacted with common cold coronaviruses. Convalescent patients were scarce, and early post-infection timepoints were absent.

Culture lasted under 13 days before CD4+ T cell isolation. Testing of the vaccine recipients showed negative nucleocapsid antibodies and no prior SARS-CoV-2 infection. Half-medium changes using IL-2 medium occurred on days 3 and 7. Assay used: immunoSEQ multiplex PCR; TCRdb lists only in-frame clones, some missing. The table lists tens of thousands of clones, 60% to 80% of them singletons. This receptor was taken from a human donor who received a COVID-19 vaccine. Sequenced here: CD4+ T cells from PBMCs cultured without peptide, sampled before COVID-19 vaccination.

CDR3 nucleotide sequence: TGTGCCAGCAGCCAATCCCGGGCTGCATCCGGAAACACCATATATTTT. Translated, it gives CASSQSRAASGNTIYF. J is TRBJ1-3 and V is TRBV14; no firm D call. Germline V gene data show CDR1 as SGHDN and CDR2 as FVKESK. The germline V and J ends were trimmed by 2 bases and 4 bases, with 15 bases remaining between them. The length of the CDR3 is 16 residues.